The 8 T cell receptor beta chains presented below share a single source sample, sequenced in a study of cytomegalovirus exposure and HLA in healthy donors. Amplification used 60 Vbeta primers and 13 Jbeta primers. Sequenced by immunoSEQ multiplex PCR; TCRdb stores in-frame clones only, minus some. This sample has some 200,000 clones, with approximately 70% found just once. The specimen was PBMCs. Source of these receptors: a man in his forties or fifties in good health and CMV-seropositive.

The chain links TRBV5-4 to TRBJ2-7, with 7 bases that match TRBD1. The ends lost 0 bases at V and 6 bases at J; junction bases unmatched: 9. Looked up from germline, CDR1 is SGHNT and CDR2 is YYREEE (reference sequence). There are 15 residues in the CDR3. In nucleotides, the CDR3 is TGTGCCAGCAGCTTGGGACAGGGTTTTCAGGGCGAGCAGTACTTC. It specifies CASSLGQGFQGEQYF. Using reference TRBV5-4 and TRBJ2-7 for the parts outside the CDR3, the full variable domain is ETGVTQSPTHLIKTRGQQVTLRCSSQSGHNTVSWYQQALGQGPQFIFQYYREEENGRGNFPPRFSGLQFPNYSSELNVNALELDDSALYLCASSLGQGFQGEQYFGPGTRLTVT.

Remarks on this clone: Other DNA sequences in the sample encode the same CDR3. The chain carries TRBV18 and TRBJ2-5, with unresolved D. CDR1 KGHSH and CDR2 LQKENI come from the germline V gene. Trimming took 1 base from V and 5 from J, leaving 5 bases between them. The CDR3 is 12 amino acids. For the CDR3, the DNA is TGTGCCAGCTCACCACTGAGGGAGACCCAGTACTTC. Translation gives CASSPLRETQYF.

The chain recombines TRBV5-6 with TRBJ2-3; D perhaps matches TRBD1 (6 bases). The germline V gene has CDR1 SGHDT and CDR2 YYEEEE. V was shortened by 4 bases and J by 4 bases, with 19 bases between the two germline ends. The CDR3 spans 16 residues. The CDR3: CASSIGTLWSPDTQYF. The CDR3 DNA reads TGTGCCAGCAGCATAGGGACATTGTGGAGCCCAGATACGCAGTATTTT.

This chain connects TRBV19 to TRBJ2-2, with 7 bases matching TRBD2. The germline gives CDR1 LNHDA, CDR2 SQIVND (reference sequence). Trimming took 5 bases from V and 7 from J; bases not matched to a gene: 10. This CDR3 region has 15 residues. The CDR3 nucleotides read TGTGCCAGTAGTGTCCCGCGGGGGAGGGTCGGGGAGCTGTTTTTT. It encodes CASSVPRGRVGELFF.

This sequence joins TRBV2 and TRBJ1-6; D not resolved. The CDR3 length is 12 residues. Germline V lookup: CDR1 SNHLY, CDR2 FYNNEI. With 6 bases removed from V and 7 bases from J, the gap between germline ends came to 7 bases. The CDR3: CASSRQNSPLHF. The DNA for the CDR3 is TGTGCCAGCAGCAGGCAGAATTCACCCCTCCACTTT. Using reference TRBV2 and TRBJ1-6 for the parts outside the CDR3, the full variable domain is EPEVTQTPSHQVTQMGQEVILRCVPISNHLYFYWYRQILGQKVEFLVSFYNNEISEKSEIFDDQFSVERPDGSNFTLKIRSTKLEDSAMYFCASSRQNSPLHFGNGTRLTVT.

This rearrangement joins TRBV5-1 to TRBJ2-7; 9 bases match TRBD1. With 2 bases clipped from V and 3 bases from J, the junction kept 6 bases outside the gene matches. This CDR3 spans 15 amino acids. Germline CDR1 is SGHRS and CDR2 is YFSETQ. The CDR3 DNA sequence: TGCGCCAGCAGCTTTTCCGGGACAGGGAACTACGAGCAGTACTTC. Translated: CASSFSGTGNYEQYF.

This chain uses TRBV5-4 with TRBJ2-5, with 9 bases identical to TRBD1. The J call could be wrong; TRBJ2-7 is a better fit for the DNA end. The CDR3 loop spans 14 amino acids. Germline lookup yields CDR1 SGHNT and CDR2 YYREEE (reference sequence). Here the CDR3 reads CASSLPGQGYEQYF. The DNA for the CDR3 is TGTGCCAGCAGCTTGCCGGGACAGGGCTACGAGCAGTACTTC.

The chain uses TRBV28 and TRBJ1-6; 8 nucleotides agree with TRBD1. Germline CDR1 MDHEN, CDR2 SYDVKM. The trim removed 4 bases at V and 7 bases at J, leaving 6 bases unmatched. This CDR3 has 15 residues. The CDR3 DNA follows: TGTGCCAGCAGTTCCTGGACAGGGTCGAATTCACCCCTCCACTTT. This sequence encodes CASSSWTGSNSPLHF.